This TCR beta chain was found in a study of blood T cell repertoires in COVID-19. In the study overall: COVID-19 samples, acute and convalescent, were from the United States, Italy and Spain. Sample material is recorded as cDNA or gDNA derived from T cells, B-cell-depleted T cells, or PBMCs.

Seattle enrolled patients during active infection and tracked them longitudinally. Study processing details: Amplifying reference gene primers gave estimates of nucleated cell counts. Clones were read by immunoSEQ multiplex PCR, and TCRdb kept only the in-frame ones, dropping some. V and J calls and clone size follow that table, whereas D and trimming were derived from the DNA. The sample includes about 420,000 clones, around nine tenths seen only once; the top ten take roughly 0.78%. The CDR3 has 15 amino acids. V was trimmed by 3 bases and J by 2 bases, leaving 14 bases between them. CDR1 and CDR2 from the germline V gene are MNHEY and SVGAGI.

The sequencing sample was made of peripheral blood. This sequence joins TRBV6-5 and TRBJ2-7, with D maybe TRBD1 (5 bases). The receptor was isolated from a man between 18 and 29 years old with COVID-19, enrolled during active disease. This chain's CDR3 is CASSYHRGAPYEQYF. The CDR3 DNA follows: TGTGCCAGCAGTTATCATCGTGGGGCCCCCTACGAGCAGTACTTC.